The sequence of this T cell receptor beta chain was determined in a study of PD-1 blockade in classical Hodgkin lymphoma. On the study more broadly: It was nivolumab at 3 mg/kg, given intravenously every 2 weeks, that patients received. Study-wide points: CD4+ but not CD8+ TCR diversity rose significantly by C4D1.

After autologous stem cell transplantation all patients relapsed, and prior brentuximab vedotin exposure differed between cohorts. The table came from immunoSEQ multiplex PCR; TCRdb's copy has only in-frame clones and leaves some out. The data hold about 84,000 clones, with roughly 89% observed a single time. Germline CDR1 is SGHRS and CDR2 is YFSETQ. Trimming removed 3 bases at V and 0 bases at J, with 15 bases between. The CDR3 totals 17 residues. With respect to this clone: Its antigen is unidentified.

The chain combines TRBV5-1 with TRBJ2-2; maybe TRBD2 (6 bases). This TCR came from a human donor with classical Hodgkin lymphoma. The sequencing used peripheral blood mononuclear cells (PBMCs), collected at baseline. CDR3 bases: TGCGCCAGCAGCTCCTACTCGGTAGCGGCGAACACCGGGGAGCTGTTTTTT. This encodes CASSSYSVAANTGELFF.